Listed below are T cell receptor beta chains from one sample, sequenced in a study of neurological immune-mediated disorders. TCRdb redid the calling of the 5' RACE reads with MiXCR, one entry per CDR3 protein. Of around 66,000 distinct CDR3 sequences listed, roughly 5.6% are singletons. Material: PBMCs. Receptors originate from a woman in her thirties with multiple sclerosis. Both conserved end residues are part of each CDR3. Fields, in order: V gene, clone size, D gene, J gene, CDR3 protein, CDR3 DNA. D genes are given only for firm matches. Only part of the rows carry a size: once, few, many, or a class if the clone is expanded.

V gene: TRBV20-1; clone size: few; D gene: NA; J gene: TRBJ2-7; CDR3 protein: CSARGPLYEQYF; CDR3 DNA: TGCAGTGCTAGAGGCCCCCTCTACGAGCAGTACTTC
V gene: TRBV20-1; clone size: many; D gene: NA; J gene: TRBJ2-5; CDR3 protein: CSASFSGRDQETQYF; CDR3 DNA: TGCAGTGCTAGTTTCAGCGGCAGAGATCAAGAGACCCAGTACTTC
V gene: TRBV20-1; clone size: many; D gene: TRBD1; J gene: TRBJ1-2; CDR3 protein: CSARGGTANYGYTF; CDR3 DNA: TGCAGTGCTAGAGGGGGGACAGCTAACTATGGCTACACCTTC
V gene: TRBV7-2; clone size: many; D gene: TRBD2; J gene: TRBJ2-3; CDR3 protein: CASSLEAGGPYTQYF; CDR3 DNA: TGTGCCAGCAGCTTGGAAGCGGGGGGCCCCTATACGCAGTATTTT
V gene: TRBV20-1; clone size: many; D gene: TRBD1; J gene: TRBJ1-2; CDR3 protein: CSAENRDRDHGYTF; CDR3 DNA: TGCAGTGCTGAGAACCGGGACAGAGACCATGGCTACACCTTC
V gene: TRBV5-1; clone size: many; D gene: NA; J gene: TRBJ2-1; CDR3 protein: CASSLRGSYNEQFF; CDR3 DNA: TGCGCCAGCAGCTTGCGGGGCTCCTACAATGAGCAGTTCTTC
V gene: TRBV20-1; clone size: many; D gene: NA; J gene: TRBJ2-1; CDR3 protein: CSARWGVLKGEQFF; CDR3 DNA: TGCAGTGCTAGGTGGGGGGTACTCAAGGGGGAGCAGTTCTTC
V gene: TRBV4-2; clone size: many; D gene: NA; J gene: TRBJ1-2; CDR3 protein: CASSPAGGPDYGYTF; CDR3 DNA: TGTGCCAGCAGCCCCGCCGGGGGGCCCGACTATGGCTACACCTTC
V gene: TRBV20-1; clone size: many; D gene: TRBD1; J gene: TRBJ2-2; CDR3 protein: CSARVGTGNTGELFF; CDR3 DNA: TGCAGTGCTAGAGTTGGGACAGGGAACACCGGGGAGCTGTTTTTT
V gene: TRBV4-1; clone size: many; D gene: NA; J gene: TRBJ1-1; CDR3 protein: CASSQADRDTEAFF; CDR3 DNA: TGCGCCAGCAGCCAAGCGGACAGAGACACTGAAGCTTTCTTT
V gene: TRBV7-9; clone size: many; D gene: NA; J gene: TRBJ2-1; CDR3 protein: CASSFVGASYNEQFF; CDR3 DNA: TGTGCCAGCAGCTTCGTGGGGGCCTCCTACAATGAGCAGTTCTTC
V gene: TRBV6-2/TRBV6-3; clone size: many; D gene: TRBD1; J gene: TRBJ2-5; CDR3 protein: CASTHGQGNGKETQYF; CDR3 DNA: TGTGCCAGCACCCACGGACAGGGGAACGGGAAAGAGACCCAGTACTTC
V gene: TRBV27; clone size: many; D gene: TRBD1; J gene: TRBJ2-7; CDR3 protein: CASQPGQGVPYEQYF; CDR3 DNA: TGTGCCAGCCAACCCGGACAGGGTGTCCCCTACGAGCAGTACTTC
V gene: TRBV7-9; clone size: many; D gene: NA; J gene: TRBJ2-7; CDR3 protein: CASSSRDLPHEQYF; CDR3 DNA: TGTGCCAGCAGCTCCAGGGACCTCCCCCACGAGCAGTACTTC
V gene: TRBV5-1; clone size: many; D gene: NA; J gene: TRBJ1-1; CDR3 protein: CASSPVWRGNTEAFF; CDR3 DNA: TGCGCCAGCAGCCCGGTATGGAGGGGGAACACTGAAGCTTTCTTT
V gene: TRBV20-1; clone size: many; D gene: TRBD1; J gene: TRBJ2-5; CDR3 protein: CSARRGPSQETQYF; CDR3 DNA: TGCAGTGCTAGAAGGGGGCCGTCCCAAGAGACCCAGTACTTC
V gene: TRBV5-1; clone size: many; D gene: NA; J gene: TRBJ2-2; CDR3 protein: CASSSQFGELFF; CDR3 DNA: TGCGCCAGCAGCTCCCAGTTCGGGGAGCTGTTTTTT
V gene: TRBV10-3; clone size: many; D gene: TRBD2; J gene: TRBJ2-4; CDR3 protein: CAISERYGTRAKNIQYF; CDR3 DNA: TGTGCCATCAGTGAACGATATGGGACTAGGGCCAAAAACATTCAGTACTTC
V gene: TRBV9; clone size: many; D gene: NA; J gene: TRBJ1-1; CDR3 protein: CASSVAAGSNTEAFF; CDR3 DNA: TGTGCCAGCAGCGTAGCGGCAGGGTCGAACACTGAAGCTTTCTTT
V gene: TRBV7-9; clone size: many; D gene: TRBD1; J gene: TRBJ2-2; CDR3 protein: CASSHTGGEIAGELFF; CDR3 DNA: TGTGCCAGCAGCCACACAGGGGGAGAGATTGCCGGGGAGCTGTTTTTT
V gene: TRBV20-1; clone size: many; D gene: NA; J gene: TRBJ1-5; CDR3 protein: CSARGGDQPQHF; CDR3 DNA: TGCAGTGCTAGAGGGGGTGATCAGCCCCAGCATTTT
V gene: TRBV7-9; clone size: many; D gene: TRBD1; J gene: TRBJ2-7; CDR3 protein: CASSLGQGAYEQYF; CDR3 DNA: TGTGCCAGCAGCTTGGGACAGGGTGCATACGAGCAGTACTTC
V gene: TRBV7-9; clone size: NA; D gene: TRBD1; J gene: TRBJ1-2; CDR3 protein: CASSQSGTGVYGYTF; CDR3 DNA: TGTGCCAGCAGCCAAAGCGGGACAGGGGTATATGGCTACACCTTC
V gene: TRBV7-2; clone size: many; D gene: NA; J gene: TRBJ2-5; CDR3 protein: CASTMRGRRETQYF; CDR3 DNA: TGTGCCAGCACTATGCGGGGTCGTAGGGAGACCCAGTACTTC
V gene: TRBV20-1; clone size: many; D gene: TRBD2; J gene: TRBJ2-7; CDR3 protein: CSVSGGYSYEQYF; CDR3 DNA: TGCAGTGTCAGCGGGGGGTACTCCTACGAGCAGTACTTC
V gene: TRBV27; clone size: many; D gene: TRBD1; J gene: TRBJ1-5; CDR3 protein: CASSPQGANQPQHF; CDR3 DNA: TGTGCCAGCAGTCCCCAGGGGGCGAATCAGCCCCAGCATTTT
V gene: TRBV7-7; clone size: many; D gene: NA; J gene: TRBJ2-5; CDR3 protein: CASSSEGETQYF; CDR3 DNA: TGTGCTAGCAGCTCCGAAGGGGAGACCCAGTACTTC
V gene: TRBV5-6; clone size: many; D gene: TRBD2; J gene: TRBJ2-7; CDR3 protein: CASSLAGGGISYEQYF; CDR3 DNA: TGTGCCAGCAGCTTAGCGGGGGGTGGGATTTCCTACGAGCAGTACTTC
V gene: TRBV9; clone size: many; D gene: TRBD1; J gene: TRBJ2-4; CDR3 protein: CASSVDAGTGNIQYF; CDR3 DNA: TGTGCCAGCAGCGTAGATGCCGGGACAGGGAACATTCAGTACTTC
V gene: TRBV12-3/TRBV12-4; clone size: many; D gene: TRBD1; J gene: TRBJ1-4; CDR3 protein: CASSLGGQARSSEKLFF; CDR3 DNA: TGTGCCAGCAGTTTGGGAGGACAGGCACGGAGTAGTGAAAAACTGTTTTTT
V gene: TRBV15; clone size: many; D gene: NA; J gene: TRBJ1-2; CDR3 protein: CATSSRTGSGYTF; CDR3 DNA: TGTGCCACCAGCAGCAGAACAGGGTCTGGCTACACCTTC
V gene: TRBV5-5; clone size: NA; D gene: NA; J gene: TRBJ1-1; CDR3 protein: CAGGHWNTEAFF; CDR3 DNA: TGTGCCGGAGGACACTGGAACACTGAAGCTTTCTTT
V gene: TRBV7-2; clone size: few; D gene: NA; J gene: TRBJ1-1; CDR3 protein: CASSKPGNTEAFF; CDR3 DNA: TGTGCCAGCAGCAAACCGGGGAACACTGAAGCTTTCTTT
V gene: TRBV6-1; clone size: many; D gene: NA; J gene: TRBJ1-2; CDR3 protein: CAITSVDGYTF; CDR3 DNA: TGTGCCATTACTTCGGTGGATGGCTACACCTTC
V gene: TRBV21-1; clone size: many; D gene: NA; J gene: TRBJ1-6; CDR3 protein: CASSKGWNSPLHF; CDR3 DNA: TGTGCCAGCAGCAAGGGGTGGAATTCACCCCTCCACTTT
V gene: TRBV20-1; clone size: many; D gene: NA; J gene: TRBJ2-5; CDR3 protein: CSAQGRRGRETQYF; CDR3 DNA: TGCAGTGCTCAAGGCCGCAGGGGCCGGGAGACCCAGTACTTC
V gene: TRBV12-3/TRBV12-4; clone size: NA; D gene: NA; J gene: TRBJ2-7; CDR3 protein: CASGEGGPEQYF; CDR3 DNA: TGTGCCAGCGGAGAGGGGGGTCCCGAGCAGTACTTC
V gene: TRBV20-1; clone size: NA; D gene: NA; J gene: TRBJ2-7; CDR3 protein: CSAIPRRYSYEQYF; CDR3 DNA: TGCAGTGCTATCCCTCGGAGATACTCCTACGAGCAGTACTTC
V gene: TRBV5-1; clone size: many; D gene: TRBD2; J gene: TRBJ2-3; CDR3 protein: CASSSWTSGTTDTQYF; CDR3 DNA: TGCGCCAGCAGCTCGTGGACTAGCGGGACCACAGATACGCAGTATTTT
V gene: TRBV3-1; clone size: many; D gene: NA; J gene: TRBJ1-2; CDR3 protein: CASSQDGRGSGGYTF; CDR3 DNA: TGTGCCAGCAGCCAAGATGGTCGGGGTTCGGGTGGCTACACCTTC
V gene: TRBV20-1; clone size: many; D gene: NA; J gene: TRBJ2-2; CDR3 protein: CSARVLRGGPGELFF; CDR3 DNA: TGCAGTGCTAGAGTCCTCCGTGGAGGGCCCGGGGAGCTGTTTTTT
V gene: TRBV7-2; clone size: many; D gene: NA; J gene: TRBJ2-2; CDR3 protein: CASSLASKPDRSTGELFF; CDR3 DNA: TGTGCCAGCAGCTTAGCCTCCAAGCCCGACAGGTCCACCGGGGAGCTGTTTTTT
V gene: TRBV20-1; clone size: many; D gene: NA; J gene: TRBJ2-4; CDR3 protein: CSARVPAKNIQYF; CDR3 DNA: TGCAGTGCTAGAGTACCAGCCAAAAACATTCAGTACTTC
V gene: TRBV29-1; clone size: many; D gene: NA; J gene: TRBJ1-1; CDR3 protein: CSVVWNTEAFF; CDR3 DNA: TGCAGCGTTGTGTGGAACACTGAAGCTTTCTTT
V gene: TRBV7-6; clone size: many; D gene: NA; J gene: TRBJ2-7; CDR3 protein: CAKAPGGSFYEQYF; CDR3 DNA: TGTGCCAAGGCCCCGGGGGGCTCCTTCTACGAGCAGTACTTC
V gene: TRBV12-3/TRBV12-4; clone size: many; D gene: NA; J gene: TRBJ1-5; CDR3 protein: CASSLPNRAQHF; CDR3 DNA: TGTGCCAGCAGTTTACCGAATCGGGCCCAGCATTTT
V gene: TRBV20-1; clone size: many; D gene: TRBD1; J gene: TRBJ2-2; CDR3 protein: CSARGDSGTGELFF; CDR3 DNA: TGCAGTGCTAGAGGGGACAGTGGCACCGGGGAGCTGTTTTTT
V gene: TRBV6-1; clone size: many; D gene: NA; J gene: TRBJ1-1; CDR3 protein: CASSIKGYTEAFF; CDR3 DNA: TGTGCCAGCAGTATAAAAGGATACACTGAAGCTTTCTTT
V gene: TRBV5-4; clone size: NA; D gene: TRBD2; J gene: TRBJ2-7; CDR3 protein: CASSRASGGKEYEQYF; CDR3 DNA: TGTGCCAGCAGCCGAGCTAGCGGGGGAAAGGAATACGAGCAGTACTTC
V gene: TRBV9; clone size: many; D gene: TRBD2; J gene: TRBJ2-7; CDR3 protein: CASSTRTSGGEQYF; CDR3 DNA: TGTGCCAGCAGCACTCGGACTAGCGGGGGCGAGCAGTACTTC
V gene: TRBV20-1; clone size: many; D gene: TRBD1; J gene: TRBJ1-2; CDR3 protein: CSARTGENYGYTF; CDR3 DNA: TGCAGTGCCCGGACAGGCGAGAACTATGGCTACACCTTC
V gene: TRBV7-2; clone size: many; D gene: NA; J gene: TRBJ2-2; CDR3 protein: CASSGGVNRELFF; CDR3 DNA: TGTGCCAGCAGCGGCGGGGTAAACCGGGAGCTGTTTTTT
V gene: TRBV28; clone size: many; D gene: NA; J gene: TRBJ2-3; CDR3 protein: CASSGAGRNTDTQYF; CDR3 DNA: TGTGCCAGCTCCGGTGCGGGGCGCAACACAGATACGCAGTATTTT
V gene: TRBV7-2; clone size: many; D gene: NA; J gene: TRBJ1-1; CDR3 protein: CASSLGRDRSLTEAFF; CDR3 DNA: TGTGCCAGCAGCCTGGGGAGAGACAGGAGCTTGACTGAAGCTTTCTTT